This entry lists 20 T cell receptor beta chains sequenced from one sample in a study of blood T cell repertoires in COVID-19. Only in-frame clones appear in the TCRdb table, and some are missing; sequencing was by immunoSEQ multiplex PCR. The data contain hundreds of thousands of clones, approximately 85% of them singletons. Sequencing was carried out using peripheral blood. These receptors all stem from a man aged 50 or older with COVID-19, enrolled during active disease.

The CDR3 sequence: CAWSVRDFGQETQYF. CDR3 in DNA: TGTGCCTGGAGTGTCCGGGACTTCGGGCAAGAGACCCAGTACTTC. The chain links TRBV30 to TRBJ2-5; perhaps TRBD2 as D (6 bases). Germline CDR1 is GTSNPN and CDR2 is SVGIG (reference sequence). V gave up 0 bases and J gave up 2 bases, with 13 bases separating them. This CDR3 contains 15 residues.

The chain combines TRBV12-3 or TRBV12-4 with TRBJ2-3, with D uncertain. Trimming cost V 5 bases and J 4 bases, with 4 bases left between them. The CDR3 spans 11 residues. The chain's CDR3 is CASSISDTQYF. As DNA, the CDR3 is TGTGCCAGCAGTATCTCAGATACGCAGTATTTT.

V gene TRBV29-1 combines with J gene TRBJ2-2, with 11 bases identical to TRBD2. The CDR3 covers 15 residues. Germline values: CDR1 SQVTM, CDR2 ANQGSEA. In DNA form, the CDR3 reads TGCAGTGCTCTTACTAGCGGGGGGAACACCGGGGAGCTGTTTTTT. Its translation is CSALTSGGNTGELFF.

The rearrangement uses TRBV28 and TRBJ2-3; the match to TRBD2 covers 10 bases. Germline CDR1 and CDR2: MDHEN and SYDVKM. This CDR3 has 16 residues. Trimming took 4 bases from V and 3 from J; bases not matched to a gene: 7. CDR3 bases: TGTGCCAGCAGTTCTAAAGCGGGGGGGGTAACAGATACGCAGTATTTT. Residues: CASSSKAGGVTDTQYF.

This clone has only a few counts. The J gene is TRBJ2-1, the V gene TRBV4-2; a possible D gene is TRBD2 (5 bases). V lost 1 base and J 3 bases, leaving 16 bases between the germline ends. This CDR3 spans 17 amino acids. Germline values: CDR1 LGHNA, CDR2 YNFKEQ. CDR3 sequence: CASSQGMGVAFYNEQFF. The DNA for the CDR3 is TGTGCCAGCAGCCAAGGAATGGGAGTAGCGTTCTACAATGAGCAGTTCTTC.

The rearrangement uses TRBV28 and TRBJ2-3; D perhaps matches TRBD2 (5 bases). Between the trimmed V and J ends, which lost 2 bases and 2 bases, there was a span of 17 bases. Per the germline V gene, CDR1 is MDHEN and CDR2 is SYDVKM. There are 17 residues in the CDR3. This chain's CDR3 is CASSLTRTSRITDTQYF. CDR3 in DNA: TGTGCCAGCAGTTTAACCCGGACTTCCCGGATCACAGATACGCAGTATTTT.

A note on this clone: At one boundary the junction diverges from the germline segment, which might be a read error. The V call is TRBV7-7, the J call TRBJ2-1; 11 nucleotides align to TRBD2. The CDR3 is 13 amino acids. Germline V lookup: CDR1 SSHAT, CDR2 FNYEAQ (reference sequence). For the CDR3, the DNA is TGTGCTAGCAGCTTAGACCTAGCGGGGGGGCAGTTCTTC. Protein product: CASSLDLAGGQFF.

For this clone: Other DNA sequences in the same sample also yield this CDR3. V is TRBV4-2 and J is TRBJ1-4, with TRBD1 as a possible D gene (5 bases). Between the trimmed V and J ends, which lost 1 base and 5 bases, there was a span of 11 bases. The CDR3 covers 15 residues. CDR1 is LGHNA and CDR2 is YNFKEQ in the germline V gene. The CDR3: CASSQGGQGNEKLFF. The DNA for the CDR3 is TGTGCCAGCAGCCAAGGGGGCCAAGGAAATGAAAAACTGTTTTTT.

This clone occurred once. The chain joins TRBV7-2 to TRBJ1-5; 7 positions agree with TRBD1. The V segment lost 5 bases and the J segment 6 bases; nucleotides outside the gene matches: 10. Germline loops: CDR1 SGHTA, CDR2 FQGNSA. The CDR3 consists of 15 residues. The CDR3 sequence: CASSTGTVRTQPQHF. In nucleotides, the CDR3 is TGTGCCAGCAGCACCGGGACAGTTAGAACTCAGCCCCAGCATTTT.

The chain combines TRBV5-1 with TRBJ2-3; tentative D call: TRBD1 (6 bases). V dropped 4 bases and J dropped 6 bases, with 12 bases sitting between them. Germline values: CDR1 SGHRS, CDR2 YFSETQ. CDR3 length: 13 amino acids. This chain's CDR3 is CASSPQQGDTQYF. The CDR3 DNA reads as TGCGCCAGCAGCCCACAACAGGGCGATACGCAGTATTTT.

V gene TRBV15 combines with J gene TRBJ1-5, with TRBD1 matching 7 bases. CDR1 is LNHNV, CDR2 YYDKDF, per germline (reference sequence). This CDR3 region has 16 residues. V shed 1 base, J shed 9 bases, and the junction held 12 bases outside the gene matches. CDR3 residues: CATSRAPAGGSRPQHF. The CDR3, as DNA: TGTGCCACCAGCAGAGCACCCGCAGGGGGGTCTAGGCCCCAGCATTTT.

This chain uses TRBV5-1 with TRBJ2-7; 12 bases are shared with TRBD2. Germline CDR1 is SGHRS and CDR2 is YFSETQ. The junction had 2 bases not matched to a gene; V was cut back by 0 bases and J by 4 bases. This CDR3 has 15 amino acids. The CDR3: CASSLELAGGYEQYF. The CDR3 DNA reads TGCGCCAGCAGCTTGGAACTAGCGGGGGGTTACGAGCAGTACTTC.

V gene TRBV11-2 combines with J gene TRBJ1-1; TRBD1 is a possible D gene (5 bases). The CDR3 sequence is 14 residues long. CDR1 is SGHAT and CDR2 is FQNNGV in the germline V gene. V was trimmed by 0 bases and J by 4 bases, leaving 9 bases between them. The CDR3 here is CASSLDQGSTEAFF. The CDR3 region has the DNA TGTGCCAGCAGCTTAGATCAGGGTAGCACTGAAGCTTTCTTT.

V is TRBV7-9 and J is TRBJ2-1; 11 bases fit TRBD2. Germline CDR1 reads SEHNR; CDR2 reads FQNEAQ (reference sequence). This CDR3 is 18 amino acids long. J gave up 0 bases and V 6 bases, and 10 bases lay outside the gene matches. The chain's CDR3 is CASRSSSGGARSYNEQFF. For the CDR3, the DNA is TGTGCCAGCAGATCGAGTAGCGGGGGGGCCCGCTCCTACAATGAGCAGTTCTTC.

This chain uses TRBV28 with TRBJ2-5; tentatively, D is TRBD2 (6 bases). This CDR3 spans 13 amino acids. Trimming pared 7 bases from V and 7 bases from J, leaving 16 bases between. Germline assignment: CDR1 MDHEN and CDR2 SYDVKM. CDR3: CASIPRRGGTQYF. CDR3 nucleotides: TGTGCCAGCATCCCTCGGCGGGGTGGGACCCAGTACTTC. The full variable domain, its missing parts supplied by reference TRBV28 and TRBJ2-5, is DVKVTQSSRYLVKRTGEKVFLECVQDMDHENMFWYRQDPGLGLRLIYFSYDVKMKEKGDIPEGYSVSREKKERFSLILESASTNQTSMYLCASIPRRGGTQYFGPGTRLLVL.

With respect to this clone: The junction shows a germline mismatch at one end, possibly a read error. The CDR3 nucleotides read TGTGCCAGCAGTGAAAGGGGGACAGGGGCTCAGCCCCGGCATTTT. This encodes CASSERGTGAQPRHF. The rearrangement joins TRBV2 to TRBJ1-5; TRBD1 matches at 10 bases. Germline CDR1 reads SNHLY; CDR2 reads FYNNEI. The CDR3 sequence is 15 residues long.

The chain joins TRBV9 to TRBJ2-3; 7 positions agree with TRBD1. V gave up 6 bases and J gave up 1 base; unmatched junction bases: 5. The CDR3 runs 14 residues. In germline, CDR1 is SGDLS, CDR2 YYNGEE. The CDR3 region is CASNPTGRTDTQYF. The CDR3 DNA follows: TGTGCCAGCAACCCGACAGGGCGCACAGATACGCAGTATTTT.

The rearrangement links TRBV6-6 to TRBJ2-7, with D possibly matching TRBD2 (5 bases). CDR3 length: 13 residues. V shed 8 bases and J shed 2 bases, with 13 bases lying between them. The germline CDR1 and CDR2 sequences are MNHNY and SVGAGI (reference sequence). Here the CDR3 DNA reads TGTGCCAGCGGGTTCGACTACGCCTACGAGCAGTACTTC. Its translation is CASGFDYAYEQYF.

This clone has a handful of counts. The V and J genes are TRBV19 and TRBJ1-5; 7 bases are shared with TRBD1. J lost 6 bases, V lost 4 bases, and 9 bases had no gene match. Germline loops: CDR1 LNHDA, CDR2 SQIVND (reference sequence). This CDR3 comprises 15 residues. In DNA, the CDR3 is TGTGCCAGTAGTACCTACCAAGACAGGGTTCAGCCCCAGCATTTT. Its translation is CASSTYQDRVQPQHF.

The chain combines TRBV19 with TRBJ2-1; TRBD2 might be the D (6 bases). Germline CDR1 and CDR2: LNHDA and SQIVND (reference sequence). V dropped 3 bases and J dropped 4 bases, with 19 bases sitting between them. This CDR3 spans 17 amino acids. The CDR3 sequence is CASSITTRWSGYNEQFF. For the CDR3, the DNA is TGTGCCAGTAGTATCACCACTCGATGGAGCGGGTACAATGAGCAGTTCTTC.